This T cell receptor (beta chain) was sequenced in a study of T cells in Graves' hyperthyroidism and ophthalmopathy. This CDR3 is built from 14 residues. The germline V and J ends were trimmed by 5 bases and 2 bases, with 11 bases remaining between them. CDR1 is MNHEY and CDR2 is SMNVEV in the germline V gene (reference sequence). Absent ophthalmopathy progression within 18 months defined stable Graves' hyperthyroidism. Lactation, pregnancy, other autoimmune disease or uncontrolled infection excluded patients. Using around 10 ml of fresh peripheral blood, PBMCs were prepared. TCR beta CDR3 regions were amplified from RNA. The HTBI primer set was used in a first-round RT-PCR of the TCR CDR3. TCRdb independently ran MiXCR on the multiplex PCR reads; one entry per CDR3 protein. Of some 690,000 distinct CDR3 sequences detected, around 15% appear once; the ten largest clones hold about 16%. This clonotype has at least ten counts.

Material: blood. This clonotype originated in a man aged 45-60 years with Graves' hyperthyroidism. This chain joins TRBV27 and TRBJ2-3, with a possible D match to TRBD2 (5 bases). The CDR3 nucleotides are TGTGCCAGCAGTGCTTACCGGGACACAGATACGCAGTATTTT. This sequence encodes CASSAYRDTDTQYF.